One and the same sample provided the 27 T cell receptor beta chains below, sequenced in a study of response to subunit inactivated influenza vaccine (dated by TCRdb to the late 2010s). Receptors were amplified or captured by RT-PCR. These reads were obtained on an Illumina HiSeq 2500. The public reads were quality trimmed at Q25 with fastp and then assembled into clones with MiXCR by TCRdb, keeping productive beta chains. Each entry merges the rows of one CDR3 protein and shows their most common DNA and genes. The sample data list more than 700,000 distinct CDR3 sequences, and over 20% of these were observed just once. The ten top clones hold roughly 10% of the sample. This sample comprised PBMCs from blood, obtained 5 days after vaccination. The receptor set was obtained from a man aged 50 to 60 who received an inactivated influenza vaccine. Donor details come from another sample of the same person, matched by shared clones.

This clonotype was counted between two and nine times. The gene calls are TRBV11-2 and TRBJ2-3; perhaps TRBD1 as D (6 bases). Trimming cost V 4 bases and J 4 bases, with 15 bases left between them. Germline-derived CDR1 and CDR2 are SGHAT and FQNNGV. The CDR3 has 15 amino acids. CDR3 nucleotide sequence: TGTGCCAGCAGCTCTCTGCAGGGGTACGCAGATACGCAGTATTTT. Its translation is CASSSLQGYADTQYF.

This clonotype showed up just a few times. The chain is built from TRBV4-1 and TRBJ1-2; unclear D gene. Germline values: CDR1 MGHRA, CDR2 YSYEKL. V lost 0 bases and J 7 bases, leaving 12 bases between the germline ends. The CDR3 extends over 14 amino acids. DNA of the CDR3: TGCGCCAGCAGCCAAGATGGGGTAGGGCGTGGCTACACCTTC. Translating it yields CASSQDGVGRGYTF.

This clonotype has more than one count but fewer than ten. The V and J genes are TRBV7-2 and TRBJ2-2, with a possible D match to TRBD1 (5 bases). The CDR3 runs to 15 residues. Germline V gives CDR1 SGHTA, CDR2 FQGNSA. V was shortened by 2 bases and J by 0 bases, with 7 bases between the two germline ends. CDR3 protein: CASSLRGTNTGELFF. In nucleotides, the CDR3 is TGTGCCAGCAGCTTAAGGGGAACGAACACCGGGGAGCTGTTTTTT. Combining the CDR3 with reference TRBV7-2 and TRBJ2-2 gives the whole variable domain GAGVSQSPSNKVTEKGKDVELRCDPISGHTALYWYRQSLGQGLEFLIYFQGNSAPDKSGLPSDRFSAERTGGSVSTLTIQRTQQEDSAVYLCASSLRGTNTGELFFGEGSRLTVL.

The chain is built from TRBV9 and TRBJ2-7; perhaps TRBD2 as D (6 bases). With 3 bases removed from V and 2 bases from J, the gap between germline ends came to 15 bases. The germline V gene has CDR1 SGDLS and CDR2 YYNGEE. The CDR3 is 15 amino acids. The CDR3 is CASSAGGLLTYEQYF. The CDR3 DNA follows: TGTGCCAGCAGCGCCGGGGGACTCCTTACCTACGAGCAGTACTTC. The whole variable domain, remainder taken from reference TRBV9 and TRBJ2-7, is DSGVTQTPKHLITATGQRVTLRCSPRSGDLSVYWYQQSLDQGLQFLIQYYNGEERAKGNILERFSAQQFPDLHSELNLSSLELGDSALYFCASSAGGLLTYEQYFGPGTRLTVT.

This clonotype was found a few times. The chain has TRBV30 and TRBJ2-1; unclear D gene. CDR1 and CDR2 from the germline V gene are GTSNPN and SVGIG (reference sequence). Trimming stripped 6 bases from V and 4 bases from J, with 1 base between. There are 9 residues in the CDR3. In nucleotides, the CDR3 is TGTGCCTGTTACAATGAGCAGTTCTTC. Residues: CACYNEQFF. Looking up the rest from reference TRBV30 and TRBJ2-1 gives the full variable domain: SQTIHQWPATLVQPVGSPLSLECTVEGTSNPNLYWYRQAAGRGLQLLFYSVGIGQISSEVPQNLSASRPQDRQFILSSKKLLLSDSGFYLCACYNEQFFGPGTRLTVL.

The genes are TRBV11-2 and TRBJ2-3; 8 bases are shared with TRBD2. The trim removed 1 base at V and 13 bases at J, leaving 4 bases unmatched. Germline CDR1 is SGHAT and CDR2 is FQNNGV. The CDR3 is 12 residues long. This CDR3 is CASSLGLAGKYF. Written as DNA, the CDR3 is TGTGCCAGCAGCTTAGGCCTAGCGGGCAAGTATTTT.

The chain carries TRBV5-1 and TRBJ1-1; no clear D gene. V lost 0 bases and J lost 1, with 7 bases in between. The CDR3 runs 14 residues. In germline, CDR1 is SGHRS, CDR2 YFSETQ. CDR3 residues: CASSLDTANTEAFF. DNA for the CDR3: TGCGCCAGCAGCTTGGATACAGCGAACACTGAAGCTTTCTTT.

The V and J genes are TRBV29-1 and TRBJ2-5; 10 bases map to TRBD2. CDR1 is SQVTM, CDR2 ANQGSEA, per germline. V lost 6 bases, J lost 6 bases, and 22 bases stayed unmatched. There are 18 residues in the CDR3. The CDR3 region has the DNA TGCAGCGTGTCCCGGGCGGGCGGGCTAGCGGGAGCGGTTAAGACCCAGTACTTC. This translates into CSVSRAGGLAGAVKTQYF. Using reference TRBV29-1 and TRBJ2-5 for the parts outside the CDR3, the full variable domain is SAVISQKPSRDICQRGTSLTIQCQVDSQVTMMFWYRQQPGQSLTLIATANQGSEATYESGFVIDKFPISRPNLTFSTLTVSNMSPEDSSIYLCSVSRAGGLAGAVKTQYFGPGTRLLVL.

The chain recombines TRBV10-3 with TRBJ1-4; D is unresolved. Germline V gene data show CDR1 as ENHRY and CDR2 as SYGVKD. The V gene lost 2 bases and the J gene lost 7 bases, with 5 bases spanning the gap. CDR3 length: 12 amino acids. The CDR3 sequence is CAISETSEKLFF. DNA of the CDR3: TGTGCCATCAGTGAGACGAGTGAAAAACTGTTTTTT.

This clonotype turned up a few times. CDR3 residues: CSATSGRAPYNEQFF. The CDR3 region has the DNA TGCAGTGCTACTAGCGGGAGGGCCCCCTACAATGAGCAGTTCTTC. V usage is TRBV20-1 and J usage is TRBJ2-1; 12 positions match TRBD2. From germline, CDR1 is DFQATT and CDR2 SNEGSKA (reference sequence). The CDR3 runs 15 residues. Trimming took 4 bases from V and 2 from J; bases not matched to a gene: 3.

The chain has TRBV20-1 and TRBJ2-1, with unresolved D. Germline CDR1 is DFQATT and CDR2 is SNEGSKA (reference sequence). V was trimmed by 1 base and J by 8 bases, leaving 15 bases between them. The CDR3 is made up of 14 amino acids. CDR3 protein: CSARVPDLLDEQFF. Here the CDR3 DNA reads TGCAGTGCTAGAGTCCCCGACTTGTTGGATGAGCAGTTCTTC.

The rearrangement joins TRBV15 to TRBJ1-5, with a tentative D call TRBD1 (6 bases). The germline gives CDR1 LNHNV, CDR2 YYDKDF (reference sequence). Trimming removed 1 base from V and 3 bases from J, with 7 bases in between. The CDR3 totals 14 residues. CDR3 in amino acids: CATSRGQANQPQHF. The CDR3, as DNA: TGTGCCACCAGCAGAGGACAGGCCAATCAGCCCCAGCATTTT.

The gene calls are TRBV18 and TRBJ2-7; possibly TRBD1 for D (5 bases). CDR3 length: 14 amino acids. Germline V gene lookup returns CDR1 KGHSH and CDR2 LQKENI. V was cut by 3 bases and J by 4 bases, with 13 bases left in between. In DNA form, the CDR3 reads TGTGCCAGCTCACCCAGGGCGGTCTGGTACGAGCAGTACTTC. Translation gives CASSPRAVWYEQYF.

The DNA for the CDR3 is TGCGCCAGCAGCCGGCCCGGGACAGAAGAGACCCAGTACTTC. Residues: CASSRPGTEETQYF. The gene calls are TRBV4-1 and TRBJ2-5; 7 bases line up with TRBD1. Germline V gene lookup returns CDR1 MGHRA and CDR2 YSYEKL. CDR3 length equals 14 residues. After removal of 4 bases from V and 3 bases from J, the junction contained 5 bases not matched to a gene.

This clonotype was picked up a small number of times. The CDR3 spells CASSVGPFADTQYF. The CDR3 DNA sequence: TGTGCCAGCAGCGTGGGACCATTCGCAGATACGCAGTATTTT. The rearrangement links TRBV5-6 to TRBJ2-3, with D perhaps being TRBD1 or TRBD2 (5 bases each). The germline V and J ends were trimmed by 4 bases and 4 bases, with 13 bases remaining between them. CDR3 length: 14 residues. CDR1 SGHDT and CDR2 YYEEEE come from the germline V gene.

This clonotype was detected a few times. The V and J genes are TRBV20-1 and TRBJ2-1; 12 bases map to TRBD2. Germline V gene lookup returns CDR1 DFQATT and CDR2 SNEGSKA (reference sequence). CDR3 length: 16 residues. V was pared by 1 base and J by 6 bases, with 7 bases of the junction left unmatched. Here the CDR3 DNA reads TGCAGTGCTAGAGGGCTAGCGGGAGGGGGCGGCAATGAGCAGTTCTTC. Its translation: CSARGLAGGGGNEQFF.

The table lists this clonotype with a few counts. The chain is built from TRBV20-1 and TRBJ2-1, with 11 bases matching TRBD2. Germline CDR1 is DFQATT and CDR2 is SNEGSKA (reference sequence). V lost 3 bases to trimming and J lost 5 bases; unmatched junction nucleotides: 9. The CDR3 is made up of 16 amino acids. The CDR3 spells CSASALAGGRHNEQFF. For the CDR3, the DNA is TGCAGTGCTAGCGCTCTAGCGGGAGGCAGGCACAATGAGCAGTTCTTC.

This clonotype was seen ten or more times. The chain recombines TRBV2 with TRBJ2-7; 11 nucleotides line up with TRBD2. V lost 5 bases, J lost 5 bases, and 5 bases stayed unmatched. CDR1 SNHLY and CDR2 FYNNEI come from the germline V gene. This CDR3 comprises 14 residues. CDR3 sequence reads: CASSLGTSGNEQYF. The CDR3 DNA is TGTGCCAGCAGTCTAGGGACTAGCGGTAACGAGCAGTACTTC.

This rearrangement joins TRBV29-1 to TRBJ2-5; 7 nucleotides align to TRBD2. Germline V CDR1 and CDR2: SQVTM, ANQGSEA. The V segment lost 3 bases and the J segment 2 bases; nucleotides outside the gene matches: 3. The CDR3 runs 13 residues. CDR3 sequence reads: CSVDGGIQETQYF. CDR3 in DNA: TGCAGCGTTGACGGGGGGATTCAAGAGACCCAGTACTTC.

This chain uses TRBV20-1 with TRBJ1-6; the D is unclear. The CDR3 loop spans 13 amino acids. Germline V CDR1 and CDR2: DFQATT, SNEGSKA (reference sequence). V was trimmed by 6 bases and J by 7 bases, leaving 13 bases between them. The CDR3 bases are TGCAGTGCCCCGGACCCGGGGAATTCACCCCTCCACTTT. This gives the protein CSAPDPGNSPLHF.

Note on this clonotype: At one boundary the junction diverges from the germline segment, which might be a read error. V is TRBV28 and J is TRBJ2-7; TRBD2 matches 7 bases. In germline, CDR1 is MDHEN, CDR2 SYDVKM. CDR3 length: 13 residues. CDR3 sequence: CASLWGGTHEQCF. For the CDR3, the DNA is TGTGCCAGCCTTTGGGGGGGGACCCACGAGCAGTGCTTC.

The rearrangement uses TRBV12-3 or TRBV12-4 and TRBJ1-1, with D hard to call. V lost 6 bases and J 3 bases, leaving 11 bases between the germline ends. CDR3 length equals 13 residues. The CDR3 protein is CASSPSGYTEAFF. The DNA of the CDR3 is TGTGCCAGCAGCCCCTCCGGGTACACTGAAGCTTTCTTT.

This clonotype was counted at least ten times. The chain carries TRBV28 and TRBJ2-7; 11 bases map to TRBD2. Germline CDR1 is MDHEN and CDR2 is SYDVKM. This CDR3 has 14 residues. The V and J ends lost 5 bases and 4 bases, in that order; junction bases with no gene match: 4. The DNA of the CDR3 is TGTGCCAGCAGTCAACTAGCGGGAGCATACGAGCAGTACTTC. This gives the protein CASSQLAGAYEQYF. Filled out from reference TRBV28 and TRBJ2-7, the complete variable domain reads DVKVTQSSRYLVKRTGEKVFLECVQDMDHENMFWYRQDPGLGLRLIYFSYDVKMKEKGDIPEGYSVSREKKERFSLILESASTNQTSMYLCASSQLAGAYEQYFGPGTRLTVT.

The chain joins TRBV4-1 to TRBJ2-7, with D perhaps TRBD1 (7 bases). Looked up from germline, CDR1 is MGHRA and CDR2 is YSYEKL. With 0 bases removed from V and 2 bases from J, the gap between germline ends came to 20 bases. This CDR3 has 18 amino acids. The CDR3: CASSQEVAGGYPTYEQYF. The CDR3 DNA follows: TGCGCCAGCAGCCAAGAGGTCGCAGGGGGGTACCCAACCTACGAGCAGTACTTC.

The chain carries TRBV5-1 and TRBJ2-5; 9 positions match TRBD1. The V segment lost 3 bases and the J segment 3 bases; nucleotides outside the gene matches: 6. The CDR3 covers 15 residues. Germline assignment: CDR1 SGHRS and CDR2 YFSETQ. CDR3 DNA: TGCGCCAGCAGCTGGGGACAGGGATCCAAAGAGACCCAGTACTTC. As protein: CASSWGQGSKETQYF.

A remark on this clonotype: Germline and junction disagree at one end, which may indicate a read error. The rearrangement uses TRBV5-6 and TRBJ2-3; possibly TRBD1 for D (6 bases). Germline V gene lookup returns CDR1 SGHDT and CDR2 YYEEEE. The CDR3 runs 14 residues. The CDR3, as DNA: TGTGCCAGCAGCTTGATATGGGACACAGATATGCAGTATTTT. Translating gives CASSLIWDTDMQYF.

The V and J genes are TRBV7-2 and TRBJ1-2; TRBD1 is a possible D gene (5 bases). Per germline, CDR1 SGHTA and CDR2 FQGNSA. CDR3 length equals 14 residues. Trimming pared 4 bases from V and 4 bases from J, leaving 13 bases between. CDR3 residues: CASSSPEQAYGYTF. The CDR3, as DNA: TGTGCCAGCAGCTCCCCGGAACAGGCCTATGGCTACACCTTC.